The present TCR beta chain was sequenced within a study of CD8 T cells in ankylosing spondylitis. This CDR3 comprises 20 residues. The V gene lost 4 bases and the J gene lost 0 bases, with 26 bases spanning the gap. From germline, CDR1 is SGHAT and CDR2 FQDESV (reference sequence). A note on this clonotype: Its antigen is not identified.

In TCRdb, the 5' RACE reads were re-called with MiXCR into one record per CDR3 protein. In the table there are about 36,000 distinct CDR3 sequences, approximately 5.9% of which are singletons. Study-level findings and limits: Eight or nine highly homologous variants made up a TCR beta motif that seemed to typify ankylosing spondylitis blood.

The sequence was collected from a male donor with ankylosing spondylitis or in good health (not recorded which). The sequenced sample was blood, either unsorted or a sorted T cell fraction (not recorded which). The chain links TRBV11-1 to TRBJ2-3; possibly TRBD1 for D (5 bases). For the CDR3, the DNA is TGTGCCAGCAGCTACAGGCTGCCGTCCTGGTCTAAACCTAGCACAGATACGCAGTATTTT. Amino acid sequence: CASSYRLPSWSKPSTDTQYF.